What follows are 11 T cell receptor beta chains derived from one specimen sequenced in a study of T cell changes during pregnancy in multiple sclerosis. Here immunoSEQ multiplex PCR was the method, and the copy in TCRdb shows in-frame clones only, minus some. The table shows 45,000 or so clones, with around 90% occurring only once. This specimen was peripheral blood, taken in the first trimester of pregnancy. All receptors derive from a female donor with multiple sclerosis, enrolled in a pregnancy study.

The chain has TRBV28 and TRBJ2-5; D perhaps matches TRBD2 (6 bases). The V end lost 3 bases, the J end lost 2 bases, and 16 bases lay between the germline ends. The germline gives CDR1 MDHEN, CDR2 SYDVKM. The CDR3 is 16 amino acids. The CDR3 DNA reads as TGTGCCAGCAGTTTTCCCCCCACTAGCCGACAAGAGACCCAGTACTTC. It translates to CASSFPPTSRQETQYF.

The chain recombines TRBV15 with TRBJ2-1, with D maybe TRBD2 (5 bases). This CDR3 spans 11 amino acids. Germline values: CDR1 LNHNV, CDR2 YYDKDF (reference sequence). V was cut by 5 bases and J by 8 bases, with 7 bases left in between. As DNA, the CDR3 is TGTGCCACCAGCGAGGGTTATGAGCAGTTCTTC. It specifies CATSEGYEQFF.

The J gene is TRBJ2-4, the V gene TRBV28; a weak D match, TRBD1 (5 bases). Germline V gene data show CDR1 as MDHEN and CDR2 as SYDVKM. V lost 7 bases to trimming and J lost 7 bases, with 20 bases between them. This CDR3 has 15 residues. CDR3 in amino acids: CASNPPGFTGNIQYF. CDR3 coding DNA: TGTGCCAGCAACCCCCCAGGGTTCACCGGCAACATTCAGTACTTC.

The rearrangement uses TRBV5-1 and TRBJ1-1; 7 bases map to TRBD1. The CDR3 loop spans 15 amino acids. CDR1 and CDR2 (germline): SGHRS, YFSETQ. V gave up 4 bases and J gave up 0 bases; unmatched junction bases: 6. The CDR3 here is CASSTGQALNTEAFF. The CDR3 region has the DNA TGCGCCAGCAGCACCGGACAGGCTTTGAACACTGAAGCTTTCTTT.

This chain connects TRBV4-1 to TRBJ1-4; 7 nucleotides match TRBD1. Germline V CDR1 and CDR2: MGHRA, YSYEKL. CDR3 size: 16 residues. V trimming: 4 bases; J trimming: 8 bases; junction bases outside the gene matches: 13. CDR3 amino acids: CASSLLVGGAREKLFF. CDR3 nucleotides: TGCGCCAGCAGCCTTCTCGTAGGGGGCGCAAGGGAAAAACTGTTTTTT.

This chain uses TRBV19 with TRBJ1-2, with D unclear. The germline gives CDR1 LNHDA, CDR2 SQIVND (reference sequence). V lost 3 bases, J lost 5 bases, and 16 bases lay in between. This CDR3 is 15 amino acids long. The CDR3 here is CASSIGGGSAYGYTF. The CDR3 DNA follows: TGTGCCAGTAGTATTGGTGGAGGCTCTGCTTATGGCTACACCTTC.

CDR3 amino acids: CASSESSGGGYEKLFF. The CDR3, as DNA: TGTGCCAGCAGCGAATCGTCAGGGGGAGGATATGAAAAACTGTTTTTT. V gene TRBV5-4 combines with J gene TRBJ1-4; 7 nucleotides line up with TRBD1. This CDR3 contains 16 residues. The ends lost 4 bases at V and 6 bases at J; junction bases unmatched: 12. The V gene's germline CDR1 is SGHNT and CDR2 YYREEE (reference sequence).

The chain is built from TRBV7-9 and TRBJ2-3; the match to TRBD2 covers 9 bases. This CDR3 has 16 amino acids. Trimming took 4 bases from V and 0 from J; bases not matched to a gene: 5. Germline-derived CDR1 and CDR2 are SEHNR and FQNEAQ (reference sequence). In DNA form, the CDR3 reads TGTGCCAGCAGCTCCGGTAGCGGGGGTAGCACAGATACGCAGTATTTT. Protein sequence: CASSSGSGGSTDTQYF. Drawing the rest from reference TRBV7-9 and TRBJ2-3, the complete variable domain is DTGVSQNPRHKITKRGQNVTFRCDPISEHNRLYWYRQTLGQGPEFLTYFQNEAQLEKSRLLSDRFSAERPKGSFSTLEIQRTEQGDSAMYLCASSSGSGGSTDTQYFGPGTRLTVL.

The CDR3 loop reads CASSLAGTGGVWPGANVLTF. CDR3 DNA: TGCGCCAGCAGCTTGGCGGGGACAGGGGGCGTGTGGCCTGGGGCCAACGTCCTGACTTTC. The rearrangement joins TRBV5-1 to TRBJ2-6; 12 bases agree with TRBD1. CDR1 is SGHRS, CDR2 YFSETQ, per germline. CDR3 length: 20 amino acids. Trimming took 0 bases from V and 2 from J; bases not matched to a gene: 9.

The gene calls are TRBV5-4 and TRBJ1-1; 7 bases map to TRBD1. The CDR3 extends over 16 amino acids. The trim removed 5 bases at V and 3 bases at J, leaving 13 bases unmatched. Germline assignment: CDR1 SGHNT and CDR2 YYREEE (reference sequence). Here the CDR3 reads CASSFAEGAPDTEAFF. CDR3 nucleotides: TGTGCCAGCAGTTTCGCGGAGGGGGCTCCGGACACTGAAGCTTTCTTT.

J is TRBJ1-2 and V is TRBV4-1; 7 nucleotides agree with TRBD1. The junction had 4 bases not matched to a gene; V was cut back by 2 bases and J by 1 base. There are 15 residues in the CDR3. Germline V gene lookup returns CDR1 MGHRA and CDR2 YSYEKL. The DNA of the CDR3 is TGCGCCAGCAGCCAACGGGACAGCCGTAACTATGGCTACACCTTC. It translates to CASSQRDSRNYGYTF.